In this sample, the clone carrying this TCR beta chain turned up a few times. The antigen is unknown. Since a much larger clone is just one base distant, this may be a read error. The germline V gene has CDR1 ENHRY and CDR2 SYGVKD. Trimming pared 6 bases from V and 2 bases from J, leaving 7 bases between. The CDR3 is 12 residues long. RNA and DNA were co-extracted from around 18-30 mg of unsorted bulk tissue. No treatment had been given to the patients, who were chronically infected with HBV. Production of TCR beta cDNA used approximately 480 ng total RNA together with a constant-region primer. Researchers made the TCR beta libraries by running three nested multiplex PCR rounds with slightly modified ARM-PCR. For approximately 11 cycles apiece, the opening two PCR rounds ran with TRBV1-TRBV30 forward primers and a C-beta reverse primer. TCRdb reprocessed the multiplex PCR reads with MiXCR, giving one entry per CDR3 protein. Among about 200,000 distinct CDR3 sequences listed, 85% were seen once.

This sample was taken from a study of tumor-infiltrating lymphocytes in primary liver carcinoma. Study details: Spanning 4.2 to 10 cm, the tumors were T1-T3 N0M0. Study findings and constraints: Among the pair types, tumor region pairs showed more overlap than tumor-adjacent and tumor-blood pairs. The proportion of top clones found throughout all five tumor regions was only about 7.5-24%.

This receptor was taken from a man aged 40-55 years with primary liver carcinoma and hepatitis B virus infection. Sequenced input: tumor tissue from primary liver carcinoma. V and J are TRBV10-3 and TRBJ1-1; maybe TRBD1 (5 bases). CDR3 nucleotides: TGTGCCATCAGAGACAGAAACACTGAAGCTTTCTTT. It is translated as CAIRDRNTEAFF.